These 28 T cell receptor beta chains came from one sample sequenced in a study of glioma-infiltrating T cells. TCR alpha and beta CDR3 regions were amplified from RNA using iRepertoire nested multiplex PCR. TCRdb re-derived calls from the multiplex PCR reads in MiXCR, one entry per CDR3 protein. Of 300,000 to 400,000 distinct CDR3 sequences in the sample, about two fifths were seen once. Sequencing input: glioma tissue, nonneoplastic brain tissue, or PBMCs (not recorded which). The source of these receptors is a human donor with low-grade glioma or glioblastoma, undergoing nonglioma brain surgery, or in good health (not recorded which).

Of note for this clonotype: A read error is possible here, since a much larger clone lies one base away. Because it lacks the conserved phenylalanine or tryptophan at the end, this CDR3 is likely a read error. The rearrangement uses TRBV25-1 and TRBJ1-4; possibly TRBD1 for D (5 bases). The CDR3 totals 13 residues. With 1 base removed from V and 8 bases from J, the gap between germline ends came to 8 bases. Germline V lookup: CDR1 MGHDK, CDR2 SYGVNS. The CDR3 here is CASSEFRDEKLFL. In nucleotides, the CDR3 is TGTGCCAGCAGTGAATTCAGGGACGAAAAACTGTTTCTT.

This clonotype was seen more than once but under ten times. The chain couples TRBV4-2 to TRBJ2-5; 9 nucleotides match TRBD2. The CDR3 totals 17 residues. Germline V gene lookup returns CDR1 LGHNA and CDR2 YNFKEQ. The J segment lost 5 bases and the V segment lost 2 bases, leaving 12 bases of the junction unmatched. CDR3 sequence: CASSQTRREGLVETQYF. The CDR3 nucleotides are TGTGCCAGCAGCCAAACTCGGCGGGAGGGATTGGTGGAGACCCAGTACTTC.

The chain is built from TRBV20-1 and TRBJ2-5; no clear D gene. This CDR3 has 13 amino acids. Trimming stripped 1 base from V and 3 bases from J, with 9 bases between. The germline V gene has CDR1 DFQATT and CDR2 SNEGSKA (reference sequence). CDR3 sequence: CSARGPTKETQYF. CDR3 nucleotide sequence: TGCAGTGCTAGAGGACCGACCAAAGAGACCCAGTACTTC.

The rearrangement links TRBV12-3 or TRBV12-4 to TRBJ2-3; TRBD1 matches at 9 bases. V lost 4 bases, J lost 5 bases, and 13 bases stayed unmatched. This CDR3 comprises 17 residues. The CDR3 reads CASSSPGQGGLGDTQYF. The CDR3, as DNA: TGTGCCAGCAGTTCTCCGGGACAGGGAGGGTTGGGAGATACGCAGTATTTT.

As to this clonotype: A much bigger clone sits one base away, suggesting this may be a read error. The chain recombines TRBV6-9 with TRBJ2-7; 11 bases line up with TRBD2. The CDR3 spans 18 residues. Germline V lookup: CDR1 MNHGY, CDR2 SVAAGI. CDR3 coding DNA: TGTGCCAGCAGTTCACCAGCCTCTTTGACTAGCGGGGTCTACGAGAAGTACTTC. Protein: CASSSPASLTSGVYEKYF.

Here the CDR3 reads CASSISGRAASEQFF. CDR3 bases: TGTGCCAGTAGTATTAGCGGGAGGGCCGCTTCTGAGCAGTTCTTC. The V and J genes are TRBV19 and TRBJ2-1; 11 nucleotides line up with TRBD2. This CDR3 region has 15 residues. Unmatched junction bases numbered 7, after V lost 3 bases and J lost 9 bases. Germline CDR1 and CDR2: LNHDA and SQIVND (reference sequence).

This clonotype was seen once. Compared with germline, one end of the junction differs, possibly owing to a read error. CDR3 loop: CTSSTTSGRQETQYF. CDR3 bases: TGTACCAGTAGCACGACTAGCGGGAGGCAAGAGACCCAGTACTTC. The chain carries TRBV19 and TRBJ2-5; 13 positions agree with TRBD2. Per germline, CDR1 LNHDA and CDR2 SQIVND (reference sequence). The CDR3 spans 15 residues.

Of note for this clonotype: This sequence may be a read error, since a much larger clone differs from it by one base. The J gene is TRBJ2-2, the V gene TRBV28, with D perhaps TRBD2 (5 bases). CDR3 length: 12 amino acids. The germline V gene has CDR1 MDHEN and CDR2 SYDVKM. In DNA, the CDR3 is TGTGCCAGCAGCCCAGACTACGGGGAGCCGTTTTTT. It specifies CASSPDYGEPFF.

Notes on this clonotype: It may be a read error: a sequence one base away is much more abundant. This chain connects TRBV28 to TRBJ1-5, with D perhaps TRBD1 (5 bases). The CDR3 length is 15 residues. The ends were cut back, 2 bases at V and 9 bases at J, with 17 bases in the middle. The V gene's germline CDR1 is MDHEN and CDR2 SYDVKM. The DNA of the CDR3 is TGTGCCAGCAGTTTAAACGCAGGGTTGAGTCGGCCCCAGCATTTT. Translation: CASSLNAGLSRPQHF.

About this clonotype itself: As the CDR3 is not closed by the conserved phenylalanine or tryptophan, this likely results from a read error. The V and J genes are TRBV6-6 and TRBJ2-7, with D maybe TRBD2 (6 bases). The CDR3 covers 15 residues. V dropped 7 bases and J dropped 2 bases, with 18 bases sitting between them. Germline V gives CDR1 MNHNY, CDR2 SVGAGI (reference sequence). The CDR3: CASNLRASVPYEQYL. The CDR3 bases are TGTGCCAGCAACTTGCGGGCTAGCGTCCCCTACGAGCAGTACCTC.

Worth noting for this clonotype: One end of the junction does not line up with germline, which may come from a read error. This chain links TRBV27 with TRBJ2-7; D gene ambiguous. Per the germline V gene, CDR1 is MNHEY and CDR2 is SMNVEV (reference sequence). This CDR3 is built from 16 residues. In DNA, the CDR3 is TGTGCTAGCAGTTTAAATTTGCGGAGTTCTCCGTACGAGCAGTACTTC. Its translation: CASSLNLRSSPYEQYF.

This clonotype was detected many times. This chain connects TRBV15 to TRBJ2-1, with 10 bases identical to TRBD2. V lost 3 bases to trimming and J lost 6 bases; unmatched junction nucleotides: 2. Germline values: CDR1 LNHNV, CDR2 YYDKDF (reference sequence). The CDR3 covers 14 residues. CDR3 coding DNA: TGTGCCACCAGCAGGGGACTAGCGTCCAATGAGCAGTTCTTC. Its protein is CATSRGLASNEQFF.

This clonotype was seen only a few times. The chain carries TRBV4-2 and TRBJ1-2; the D is unclear. The CDR3 has 17 residues. V lost 0 bases and J lost 0, with 14 bases in between. The germline V gene encodes CDR1 LGHNA and CDR2 YNFKEQ. CDR3 loop: CASSQELGSYSNYGYTF. The CDR3 DNA is TGTGCCAGCAGCCAAGAGCTGGGGAGCTATTCTAACTATGGCTACACCTTC.

The chain recombines TRBV6-5 with TRBJ2-7, with D maybe TRBD1 (6 bases). Per germline, CDR1 MNHEY and CDR2 SVGAGI. Trimming pared 11 bases from V and 0 bases from J, leaving 11 bases between. The CDR3 consists of 12 residues. This CDR3 reads CASGQTSYEQYF. The CDR3 DNA reads as TGTGCCTCCGGACAGACCTCCTACGAGCAGTACTTC.

This clonotype occurred a few times. V usage is TRBV24-1 and J usage is TRBJ2-1, with 9 positions matching TRBD2. V was pared by 2 bases and J by 5 bases, with 15 bases of the junction left unmatched. Germline V CDR1 and CDR2: KGHDR, SFDVKD. CDR3 length: 19 amino acids. This CDR3 reads CATSDSLCGRAPVDNEQFF. CDR3 nucleotide sequence: TGTGCCACCAGTGATTCCCTATGCGGGAGGGCCCCCGTCGACAATGAGCAGTTCTTC.

On this clonotype: A junction boundary mismatches the germline segment, possibly from a read error. The chain joins TRBV4-1 to TRBJ1-5, with 12 bases identical to TRBD1. Germline V gives CDR1 MGHRA, CDR2 YSYEKL. The CDR3 totals 16 residues. The CDR3 nucleotides are TGCGCCAGCAGCCTAGGGACAGGGGGCTTCAATCAGCCCAAGCATTTT. Its translation is CASSLGTGGFNQPKHF.

CDR3 residues: CASSYTSGSPKQFF. The CDR3 DNA sequence: TGTGCCAGCAGTTATACTAGCGGGAGTCCTAAGCAGTTCTTC. V and J are TRBV28 and TRBJ2-1, with TRBD2 identical over 11 bases. The germline V gene has CDR1 MDHEN and CDR2 SYDVKM. The V segment lost 4 bases and the J segment 11 bases; nucleotides outside the gene matches: 7. The CDR3 has 14 amino acids.

This clonotype was seen at least ten times. This chain uses TRBV27 with TRBJ2-3; 13 bases line up with TRBD2. The V gene's germline CDR1 is MNHEY and CDR2 SMNVEV (reference sequence). Trimming took 5 bases from V and 0 from J; bases not matched to a gene: 5. The CDR3 is made up of 17 amino acids. CDR3 bases: TGTGCCAGCAGTATGGGACTAGCGGGACTTAGCACAGATACGCAGTATTTT. This codes for CASSMGLAGLSTDTQYF.

The gene calls are TRBV12-3 or TRBV12-4 and TRBJ1-2; tentatively, D is TRBD1 (5 bases). There are 14 residues in the CDR3. V shed 1 base and J shed 7 bases, with 13 bases lying between them. The CDR3 sequence is CASSLGGDAVGYTF. CDR3 bases: TGTGCCAGCAGTTTAGGAGGGGATGCGGTTGGCTACACCTTC.

J is TRBJ2-7 and V is TRBV12-3 or TRBV12-4; D is perhaps TRBD1 (5 bases). Deletions cut 3 bases from V and 3 bases from J, with 9 bases between. The CDR3 totals 13 residues. The DNA for the CDR3 is TGTGCCAGCAGTTTTGACAGCTTCTACGAGCAGTACTTC. This codes for CASSFDSFYEQYF.

This clonotype was seen a few times. The chain recombines TRBV7-2 with TRBJ2-5, with D perhaps matching TRBD1 (7 bases). The CDR3 contains 14 residues. With 1 base removed from V and 7 bases from J, the gap between germline ends came to 13 bases. The germline CDR1 and CDR2 sequences are SGHTA and FQGNSA. CDR3 sequence (DNA): TGTGCCAGCAGCTTAGAACTAGCAGGGGGGACCCAGTACTTC. As protein: CASSLELAGGTQYF.

The gene calls are TRBV2 and TRBJ2-2; TRBD2 might be the D (6 bases). Germline CDR1 reads SNHLY; CDR2 reads FYNNEI. Trimming took off 5 bases at V and 5 bases at J, with 15 bases between the two ends. The CDR3 is 15 residues long. The CDR3 bases are TGTGCCAGCAGTTTGCGGGGCCGAAGTACCGGGGAGCTGTTTTTT. Translation gives CASSLRGRSTGELFF. Using reference TRBV2 and TRBJ2-2 for the parts outside the CDR3, the full variable domain is EPEVTQTPSHQVTQMGQEVILRCVPISNHLYFYWYRQILGQKVEFLVSFYNNEISEKSEIFDDQFSVERPDGSNFTLKIRSTKLEDSAMYFCASSLRGRSTGELFFGEGSRLTVL.

Regarding this clonotype: A read error is likely, as this CDR3 ends without the conserved phenylalanine or tryptophan. The genes are TRBV15 and TRBJ2-7; 9 bases line up with TRBD2. Germline V gene data show CDR1 as LNHNV and CDR2 as YYDKDF (reference sequence). The trim removed 2 bases at V and 3 bases at J, leaving 8 bases unmatched. CDR3 length equals 16 residues. The CDR3 DNA is TGTGCCACCAGCAGATTAGCGGGAGAAGTTTACTACGAGCAGTACTTA. Translation: CATSRLAGEVYYEQYL.

This chain links TRBV4-3 with TRBJ2-1, with D uncertain. The CDR3 runs to 15 residues. Trimming took 0 bases from V and 8 from J, leaving 14 bases between them. The germline V gene encodes CDR1 LGHNA and CDR2 YSLEER. CDR3 residues: CASSQELWRRYEQFF. In DNA form, the CDR3 reads TGCGCCAGCAGCCAAGAACTGTGGAGAAGGTATGAGCAGTTCTTC.

This chain links TRBV4-2 with TRBJ2-6; 9 bases are shared with TRBD1. The CDR3 totals 16 residues. The germline gives CDR1 LGHNA, CDR2 YNFKEQ. Germline trimming cut 1 base from V and 2 bases from J; bases unmatched to any gene: 0. This CDR3 reads CASSQGDRAGANVLTF. The CDR3 nucleotides are TGTGCCAGCAGCCAAGGGGACAGGGCTGGGGCCAACGTCCTGACTTTC.

This clonotype was observed a handful of times. The J gene is TRBJ1-2, the V gene TRBV24-1, with 7 bases matching TRBD1. The junction had 9 bases not matched to a gene; V was cut back by 5 bases and J by 1 base. Germline loops: CDR1 KGHDR, CDR2 SFDVKD. This CDR3 is 16 amino acids long. The CDR3 nucleotides are TGTGCCACCAGTGGCCTCCGGGACAGAAGTAACTATGGCTACACCTTC. Translating it yields CATSGLRDRSNYGYTF.

This rearrangement joins TRBV11-3 to TRBJ2-1, with a possible D match to TRBD2 (5 bases). This CDR3 has 15 residues. V lost 4 bases and J 1 base, leaving 11 bases between the germline ends. Germline CDR1 is SGHNT and CDR2 is YENEEA. In nucleotides, the CDR3 is TGTGCCAGCAGCTATGGAGGAGTATCCTACAATGAGCAGTTCTTC. Amino acid sequence: CASSYGGVSYNEQFF.

Regarding this clonotype: Being one base from a much bigger clone, this may be a read error. The CDR3 region has the DNA TGCAGTGCTATATCGACTAGCGGGAGTTTAAGTGAGCAGTACTTC. Protein product: CSAISTSGSLSEQYF. This sequence joins TRBV20-1 and TRBJ2-7, with 12 bases identical to TRBD2. Germline assignment: CDR1 DFQATT and CDR2 SNEGSKA (reference sequence). This CDR3 contains 15 residues. J was trimmed by 7 bases and V by 4 bases; bases with no gene match: 11.